This entry is about one T cell receptor beta chain. Its specificity is unknown. Measured with immunoSEQ multiplex PCR; TCRdb has only the in-frame clones, and not every one. The data hold over 150,000 clones, with about 88% observed a single time. This specimen comes from a study of cytomegalovirus exposure and HLA in healthy donors. The CDR3 extends over 14 amino acids. Germline V gene data show CDR1 as SQVTM and CDR2 as ANQGSEA. V shed 3 bases, J shed 7 bases, and the junction held 7 bases outside the gene matches. Study-level results: The study labeled 164 TCR beta chains cytomegalovirus-associated. Three CMV-associated chains proved CMV antigen-specific in vitro. The tendency of first-cohort TCR clusters to co-occur in the 120 validation repertoires was identified by a subsequent analysis.

This sequence joins TRBV29-1 and TRBJ2-5, with 11 positions matching TRBD1. The material sequenced was PBMCs. This sequence originates from a man aged 18 to 30 in good health and CMV-seropositive. CDR3 bases: TGCAGCGTTGAGAGGGGACAGGGGGTTGGGACCCAGTACTTC. Encoded protein: CSVERGQGVGTQYF.